This T cell receptor beta chain was recorded in a study of CD8 T cells in Susac syndrome. It was with random hexamers that roughly 0.45 to 1 ug RNA was reverse transcribed. The TCR beta CDR3 was amplified by immunoSEQ multiplex PCR across 54 Vbeta, 13 Jbeta. TCRdb reanalysed the immunoSEQ multiplex PCR reads using MiXCR and keeps one entry per CDR3 protein. Of 150,000 to 200,000 distinct CDR3 sequences in the sample, under 95% were seen once. The ends were cut back, 6 bases at V and 0 bases at J, with 12 bases in the middle. This CDR3 has 14 amino acids. The germline CDR1 and CDR2 sequences are ENHRY and SYGVKD.

Specimen: CD4+ T cells from PBMCs. The chain employs TRBV10-3 and TRBJ2-7, with D possibly TRBD2 on 6 matching bases. This clonotype originated in a human donor with multiple sclerosis. CDR3 region: CAIRGEATSYEQYF. CDR3 coding DNA: TGTGCCATCAGGGGGGAGGCGACCTCCTACGAGCAGTACTTC.